This T cell receptor (beta chain) was sequenced during a study of T cells in Graves' hyperthyroidism and ophthalmopathy. Study-level information: Prior to any treatment, at the point of initial diagnosis, peripheral blood was collected.

The source material, RNA transcripts, was used to amplify TCR beta CDR3 regions. HTBI primers drove first-round RT-PCR of the TCR CDR3. MiXCR, applied by TCRdb to the multiplex PCR reads, yields one record per CDR3 protein. The sample shows nearly 750,000 distinct CDR3 sequences, over 35% of them seen only once. In regard to this clonotype: Its matching antigen is unknown.

Broader study findings: Most thyroid-expanded clonotypes above 0.001 were also found in blood.

With V trimmed by 6 bases and J by 1 base, 4 bases remained unmatched. Per germline, CDR1 SNHLY and CDR2 FYNNEI. The CDR3 loop spans 15 amino acids. The sample comprised blood. The TCR was taken from a middle-aged woman with Graves' hyperthyroidism. The J gene is TRBJ1-5, the V gene TRBV2, with 9 positions matching TRBD1. For the CDR3, the DNA is TGTGCCAGCAGGGGACAGGGTGGGAGCAATCAGCCCCAGCATTTT. This sequence encodes CASRGQGGSNQPQHF.